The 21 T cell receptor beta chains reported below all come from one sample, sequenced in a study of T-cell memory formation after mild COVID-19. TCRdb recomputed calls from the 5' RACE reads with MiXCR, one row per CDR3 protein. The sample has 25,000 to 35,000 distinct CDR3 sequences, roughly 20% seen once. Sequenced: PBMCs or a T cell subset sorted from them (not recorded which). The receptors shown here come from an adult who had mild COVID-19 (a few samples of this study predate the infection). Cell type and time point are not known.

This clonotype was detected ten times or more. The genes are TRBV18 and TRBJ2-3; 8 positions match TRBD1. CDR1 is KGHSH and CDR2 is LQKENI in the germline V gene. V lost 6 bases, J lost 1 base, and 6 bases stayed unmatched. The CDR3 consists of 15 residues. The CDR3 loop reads CASSRGQGGTDTQYF. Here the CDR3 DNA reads TGTGCCAGCTCTCGCGGACAGGGAGGCACAGATACGCAGTATTTT.

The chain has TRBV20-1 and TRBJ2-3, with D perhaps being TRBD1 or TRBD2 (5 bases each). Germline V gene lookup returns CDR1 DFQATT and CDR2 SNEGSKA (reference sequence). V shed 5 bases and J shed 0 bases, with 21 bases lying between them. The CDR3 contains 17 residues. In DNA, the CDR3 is TGCAGTGCTTTCAACCCCTTGGTCAGGGAGAGCACAGATACGCAGTATTTT. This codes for CSAFNPLVRESTDTQYF.

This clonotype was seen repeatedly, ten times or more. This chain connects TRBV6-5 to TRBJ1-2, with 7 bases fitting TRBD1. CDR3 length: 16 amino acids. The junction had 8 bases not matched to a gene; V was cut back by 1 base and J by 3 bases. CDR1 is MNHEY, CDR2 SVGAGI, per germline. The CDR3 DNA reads TGTGCCAGCAGTTACTTCGGAAGGGGGCGAGACTATGGCTACACCTTC. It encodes CASSYFGRGRDYGYTF.

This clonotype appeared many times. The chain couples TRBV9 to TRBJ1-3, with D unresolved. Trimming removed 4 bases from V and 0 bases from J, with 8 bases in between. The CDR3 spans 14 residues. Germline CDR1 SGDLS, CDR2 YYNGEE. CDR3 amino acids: CASSPMSSGNTIYF. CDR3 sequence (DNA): TGTGCCAGCAGCCCCATGAGCTCTGGAAACACCATATATTTT.

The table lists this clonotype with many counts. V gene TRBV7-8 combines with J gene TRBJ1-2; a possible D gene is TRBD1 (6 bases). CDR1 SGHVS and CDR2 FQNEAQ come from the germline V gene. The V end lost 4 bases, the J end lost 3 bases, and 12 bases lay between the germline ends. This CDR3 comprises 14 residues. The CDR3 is CASSSQGNYYGYTF. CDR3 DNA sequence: TGTGCCAGCAGCTCTCAGGGGAACTACTATGGCTACACCTTC.

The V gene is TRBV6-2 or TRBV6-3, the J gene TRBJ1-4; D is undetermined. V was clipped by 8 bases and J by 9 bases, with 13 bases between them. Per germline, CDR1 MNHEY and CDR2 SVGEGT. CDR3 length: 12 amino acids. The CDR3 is CASFEPRQKLFF. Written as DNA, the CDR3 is TGTGCCAGCTTCGAGCCGCGGCAAAAACTGTTTTTT.

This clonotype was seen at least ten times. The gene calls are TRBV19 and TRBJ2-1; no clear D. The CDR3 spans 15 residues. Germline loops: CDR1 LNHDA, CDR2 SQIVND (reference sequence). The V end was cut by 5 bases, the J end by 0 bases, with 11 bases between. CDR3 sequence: CASSSFISSYNEQFF. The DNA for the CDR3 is TGTGCCAGTAGTTCTTTTATCAGCTCCTACAATGAGCAGTTCTTC.

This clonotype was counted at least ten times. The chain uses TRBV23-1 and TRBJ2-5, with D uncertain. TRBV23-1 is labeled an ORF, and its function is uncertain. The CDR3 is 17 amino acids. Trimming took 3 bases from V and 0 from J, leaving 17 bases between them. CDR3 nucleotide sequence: TGCGCCAGCAGTCACAACCAAGATTATCGGTACCAAGAGACCCAGTACTTC. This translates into CASSHNQDYRYQETQYF.

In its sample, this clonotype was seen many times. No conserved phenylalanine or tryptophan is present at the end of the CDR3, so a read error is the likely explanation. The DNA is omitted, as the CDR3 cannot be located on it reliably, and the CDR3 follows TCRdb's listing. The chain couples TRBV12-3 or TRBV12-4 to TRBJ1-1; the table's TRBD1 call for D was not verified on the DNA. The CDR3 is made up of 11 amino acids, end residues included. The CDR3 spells CASSFNKGREY.

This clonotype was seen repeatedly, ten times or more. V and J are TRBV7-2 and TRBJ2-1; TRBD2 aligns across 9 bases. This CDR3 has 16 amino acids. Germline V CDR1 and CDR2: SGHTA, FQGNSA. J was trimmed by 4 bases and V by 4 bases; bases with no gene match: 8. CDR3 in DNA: TGTGCCAGCAGCTCAATTAGCGGGAGTGGGTACAATGAGCAGTTCTTC. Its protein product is CASSSISGSGYNEQFF.

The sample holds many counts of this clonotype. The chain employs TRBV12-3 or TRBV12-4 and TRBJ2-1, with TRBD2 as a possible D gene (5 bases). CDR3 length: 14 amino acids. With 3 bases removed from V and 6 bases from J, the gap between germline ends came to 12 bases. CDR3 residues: CASSFSPGGNEQFF. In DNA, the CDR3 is TGTGCCAGCAGTTTTTCCCCAGGAGGCAATGAGCAGTTCTTC.

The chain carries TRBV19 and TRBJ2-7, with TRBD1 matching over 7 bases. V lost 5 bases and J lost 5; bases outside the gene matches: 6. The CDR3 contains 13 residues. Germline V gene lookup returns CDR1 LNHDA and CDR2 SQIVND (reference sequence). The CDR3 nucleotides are TGTGCCAGTAGTCCCCAGGGGGTCCACGAGCAGTACTTC. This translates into CASSPQGVHEQYF.

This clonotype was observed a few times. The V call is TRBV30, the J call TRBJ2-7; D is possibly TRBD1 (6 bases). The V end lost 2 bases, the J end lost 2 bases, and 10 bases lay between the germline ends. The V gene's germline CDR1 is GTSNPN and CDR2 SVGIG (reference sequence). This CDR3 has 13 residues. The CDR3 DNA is TGTGCCTGGAGTCGAGGGACACCCTACGAGCAGTACTTC. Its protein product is CAWSRGTPYEQYF.

The CDR3 DNA is TGCGCCAGCAGCCAAGATCTATCCAGCGCCCGTGGCGGGGAGCTGTTTTTT. Protein sequence: CASSQDLSSARGGELFF. The chain couples TRBV4-3 to TRBJ2-2; no definite D call. The CDR3 length is 17 residues. V lost 0 bases and J 7 bases, leaving 18 bases between the germline ends. Germline assignment: CDR1 LGHNA and CDR2 YSLEER.

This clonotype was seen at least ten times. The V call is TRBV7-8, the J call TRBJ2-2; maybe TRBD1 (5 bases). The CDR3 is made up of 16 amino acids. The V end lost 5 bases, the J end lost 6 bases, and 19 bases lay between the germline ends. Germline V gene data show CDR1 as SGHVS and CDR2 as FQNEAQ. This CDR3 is CASSPIRVGLAGELFF. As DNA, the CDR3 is TGTGCCAGCAGCCCAATCAGGGTCGGGCTAGCCGGGGAGCTGTTTTTT.

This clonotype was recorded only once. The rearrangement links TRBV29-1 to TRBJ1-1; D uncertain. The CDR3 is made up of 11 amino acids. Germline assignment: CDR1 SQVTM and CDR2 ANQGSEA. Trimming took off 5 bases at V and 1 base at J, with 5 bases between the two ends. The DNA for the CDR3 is TGCAGCGTTTTTGAGAACACTGAAGCTTTCTTT. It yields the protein CSVFENTEAFF.

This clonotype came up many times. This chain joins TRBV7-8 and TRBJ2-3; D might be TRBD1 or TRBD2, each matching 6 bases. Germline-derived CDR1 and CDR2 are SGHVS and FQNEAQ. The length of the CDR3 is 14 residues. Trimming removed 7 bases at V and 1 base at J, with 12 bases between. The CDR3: CASTLRGGTDTQYF. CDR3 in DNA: TGTGCCAGCACCTTGAGGGGGGGCACAGATACGCAGTATTTT.

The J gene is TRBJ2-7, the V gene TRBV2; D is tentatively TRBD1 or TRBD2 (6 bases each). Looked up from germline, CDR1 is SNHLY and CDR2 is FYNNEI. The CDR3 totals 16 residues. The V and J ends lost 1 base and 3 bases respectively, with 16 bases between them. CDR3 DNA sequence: TGTGCCAGCAGTGAAGATAAGGGGGGCCTGTTCTACGAGCAGTACTTC. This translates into CASSEDKGGLFYEQYF.

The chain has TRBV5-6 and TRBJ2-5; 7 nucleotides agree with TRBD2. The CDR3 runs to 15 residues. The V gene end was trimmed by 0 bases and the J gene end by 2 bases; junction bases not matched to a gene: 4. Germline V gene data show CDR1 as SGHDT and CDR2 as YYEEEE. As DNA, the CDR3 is TGTGCCAGCAGCTTGGCTAGCGGCCTTCAAGAGACCCAGTACTTC. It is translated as CASSLASGLQETQYF.

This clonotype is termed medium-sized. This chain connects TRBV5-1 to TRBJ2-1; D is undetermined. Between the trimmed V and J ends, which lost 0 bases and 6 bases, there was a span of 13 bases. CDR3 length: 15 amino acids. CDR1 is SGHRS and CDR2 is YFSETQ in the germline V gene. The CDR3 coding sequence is TGCGCCAGCAGCTTGGGACCGGTCTCCGGCAATGAGCAGTTCTTC. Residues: CASSLGPVSGNEQFF.

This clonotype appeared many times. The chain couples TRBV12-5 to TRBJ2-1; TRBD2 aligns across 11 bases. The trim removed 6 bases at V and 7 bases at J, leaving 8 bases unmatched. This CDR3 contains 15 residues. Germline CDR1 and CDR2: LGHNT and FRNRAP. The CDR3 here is CASGPGTSGSNEQFF. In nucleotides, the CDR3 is TGTGCTAGTGGACCTGGGACTAGCGGATCGAATGAGCAGTTCTTC. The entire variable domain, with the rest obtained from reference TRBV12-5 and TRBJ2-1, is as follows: DARVTQTPRHKVTEMGQEVTMRCQPILGHNTVFWYRQTMMQGLELLAYFRNRAPLDDSGMPKDRFSAEMPDATLATLKIQPSEPRDSAVYFCASGPGTSGSNEQFFGPGTRLTVL.